These 16 T cell receptor beta chains were all obtained from the same sample, sequenced in a study of identical twins. Each CDR3 protein gets one entry after TCRdb re-called the 5' RACE reads with MiXCR. The table includes hundreds of thousands of distinct CDR3 sequences, less than 10% detected once. These data were also filed under a second study, of yellow fever vaccine responses in identical twins.

The specimen sequenced was PBMCs. The receptors were gathered from a woman aged 18-29 years in good health.

This clonotype appeared a few times. The chain carries TRBV6-2 or TRBV6-3 and TRBJ2-7; D ambiguous. The CDR3 covers 12 residues. The germline gives CDR1 MNHEY, CDR2 SVGEGT. With 2 bases removed from V and 3 bases from J, the gap between germline ends came to 5 bases. Here the CDR3 DNA reads TGTGCCAGCAGTTACACCCACTACGAGCAGTACTTC. As protein: CASSYTHYEQYF.

A few counts support this clonotype. The V and J genes are TRBV7-9 and TRBJ2-7, with 11 bases that match TRBD1. The germline gives CDR1 SEHNR, CDR2 FQNEAQ (reference sequence). The CDR3 length is 15 residues. After removal of 5 bases from V and 5 bases from J, the junction contained 8 bases not matched to a gene. CDR3 bases: TGTGCCAGCAGCCACGGACAGGGGGCAGCCCACGAGCAGTACTTC. It specifies CASSHGQGAAHEQYF.

The CDR3 DNA follows: TGTGCCACCAGTGACTCTAGACAGGGCCCCATCCTCACAGATACGCAGTATTTT. Its protein product is CATSDSRQGPILTDTQYF. The V and J genes are TRBV24-1 and TRBJ2-3; 7 bases match TRBD1. The CDR3 length is 18 residues. Germline CDR1 KGHDR, CDR2 SFDVKD. Trimming cost V 4 bases and J 2 bases; bases outside gene matches: 14.

The chain carries TRBV29-1 and TRBJ2-1; the match to TRBD1 covers 8 bases. The CDR3 sequence is 14 residues long. CDR1 is SQVTM, CDR2 ANQGSEA, per germline. The V segment lost 4 bases and the J segment 2 bases; nucleotides outside the gene matches: 4. The CDR3 reads CSVAGTGTYNEQFF. Here the CDR3 DNA reads TGCAGCGTTGCCGGGACAGGAACCTACAATGAGCAGTTCTTC.

In this sample, this clonotype turned up a few times. The V and J genes are TRBV20-1 and TRBJ2-7, with 12 bases aligning to TRBD2. Germline CDR1 reads DFQATT; CDR2 reads SNEGSKA (reference sequence). This CDR3 has 13 amino acids. Trimming removed 6 bases from V and 6 bases from J; junction bases left unmatched: 6. CDR3 protein: CSAPTSGRVEQYF. The CDR3 DNA reads as TGCAGTGCCCCGACTAGCGGGAGAGTCGAGCAGTACTTC.

This clonotype has at least ten counts. The chain combines TRBV12-3 or TRBV12-4 with TRBJ2-7; D could derive from TRBD1 or TRBD2 (6 bases each). The germline V and J ends were trimmed by 5 bases and 6 bases, with 11 bases remaining between them. CDR3 size: 12 residues. The CDR3 DNA follows: TGTGCCAGCAGTCTAACGGGGGCCGAGCAGTACTTC. It is translated as CASSLTGAEQYF.

J is TRBJ2-1 and V is TRBV20-1, with 12 bases fitting TRBD2. The germline CDR1 and CDR2 sequences are DFQATT and SNEGSKA (reference sequence). This CDR3 spans 17 amino acids. With V trimmed by 5 bases and J by 0 bases, 8 bases remained unmatched. Written as DNA, the CDR3 is TGCAGTGCTTCAGGACTAGCGGGACGATACTCCTACAATGAGCAGTTCTTC. Translation: CSASGLAGRYSYNEQFF.

J is TRBJ1-2 and V is TRBV5-1, with a tentative D call TRBD1 (6 bases). CDR1 SGHRS and CDR2 YFSETQ come from the germline V gene. This CDR3 comprises 14 residues. V lost 4 bases to trimming and J lost 5 bases, with 15 bases between them. The CDR3 reads CASSPPMGAYGYTF. As DNA, the CDR3 is TGCGCCAGCAGCCCCCCCATGGGGGCTTATGGCTACACCTTC.

The chain combines TRBV3-1 with TRBJ2-1; D possibly uses TRBD1 or TRBD2 (5 bases each). Trimming took 0 bases from V and 4 from J, leaving 10 bases between them. This CDR3 is 15 amino acids long. From germline, CDR1 is LGHDT and CDR2 YNNKEL (reference sequence). CDR3 sequence: CASSQEGPKYNEQFF. The CDR3 DNA follows: TGTGCCAGCAGCCAAGAGGGACCTAAGTACAATGAGCAGTTCTTC.

This clonotype occurred many times. The chain has TRBV10-3 and TRBJ1-2; D gene uncertain. CDR1 and CDR2 (germline): ENHRY, SYGVKD. V lost 7 bases and J lost 0, with 15 bases in between. The CDR3 contains 15 residues. CDR3 DNA: TGTGCCATCAAGGGTCTGGACGACGCTAACTATGGCTACACCTTC. Its protein product is CAIKGLDDANYGYTF.

Ten or more counts support this clonotype. J is TRBJ2-5 and V is TRBV12-3 or TRBV12-4; D possibly corresponds to TRBD2 (5 bases). The V end was cut by 0 bases, the J end by 0 bases, with 8 bases between. The CDR3 loop spans 15 amino acids. CDR3 sequence: CASSLARLNQETQYF. The CDR3 DNA is TGTGCCAGCAGTTTAGCGCGACTAAACCAAGAGACCCAGTACTTC.

This clonotype has just a few counts. This chain connects TRBV20-1 to TRBJ2-2, with 7 nucleotides matching TRBD2. V dropped 6 bases and J dropped 8; count of bases not matched to a gene: 9. The germline CDR1 and CDR2 sequences are DFQATT and SNEGSKA (reference sequence). The CDR3 sequence is 13 residues long. The CDR3 DNA reads TGCAGTGCCCAGACCCTAGCGGCGGGGGAGCTGTTTTTT. Protein: CSAQTLAAGELFF.

The gene calls are TRBV10-3 and TRBJ1-6; D uncertain. CDR3 length equals 14 residues. The germline V gene has CDR1 ENHRY and CDR2 SYGVKD. The V end was cut by 5 bases, the J end by 7 bases, with 12 bases between. For the CDR3, the DNA is TGTGCCATCAGTAGCCTTACCACCAATTCACCCCTCCACTTT. Encoded protein: CAISSLTTNSPLHF.

This clonotype was detected only a few times. The V call is TRBV9, the J call TRBJ1-2; D uncertain. Trimming stripped 1 base from V and 8 bases from J, with 9 bases between. This CDR3 is 12 amino acids long. Per germline, CDR1 SGDLS and CDR2 YYNGEE. DNA for the CDR3: TGTGCCAGCAGCGTACTGGGTTTCGGCTACACCTTC. Its translation: CASSVLGFGYTF. Full variable domain (missing parts from reference TRBV9 and TRBJ1-2): DSGVTQTPKHLITATGQRVTLRCSPRSGDLSVYWYQQSLDQGLQFLIQYYNGEERAKGNILERFSAQQFPDLHSELNLSSLELGDSALYFCASSVLGFGYTFGSGTRLTVV.

This clonotype was counted between two and nine times. V and J are TRBV7-8 and TRBJ2-2; the D is unclear. V lost 1 base, J lost 8 bases, and 20 bases lay in between. The germline V gene has CDR1 SGHVS and CDR2 FQNEAQ. This CDR3 spans 17 amino acids. The CDR3 bases are TGTGCCAGCAGCTTAGATGTTTTTTTATCGGTTCGAGGGGAGCTGTTTTTT. This translates into CASSLDVFLSVRGELFF.

This chain links TRBV7-2 with TRBJ2-7; TRBD2 agrees at 10 bases. The V gene end was trimmed by 5 bases and the J gene end by 6 bases; junction bases not matched to a gene: 4. In germline, CDR1 is SGHTA, CDR2 FQGNSA. The CDR3 covers 13 residues. The CDR3 DNA reads TGTGCCAGCAGCGCGGGACTAGCGAGCGAGCAGTACTTC. The encoded protein is CASSAGLASEQYF.